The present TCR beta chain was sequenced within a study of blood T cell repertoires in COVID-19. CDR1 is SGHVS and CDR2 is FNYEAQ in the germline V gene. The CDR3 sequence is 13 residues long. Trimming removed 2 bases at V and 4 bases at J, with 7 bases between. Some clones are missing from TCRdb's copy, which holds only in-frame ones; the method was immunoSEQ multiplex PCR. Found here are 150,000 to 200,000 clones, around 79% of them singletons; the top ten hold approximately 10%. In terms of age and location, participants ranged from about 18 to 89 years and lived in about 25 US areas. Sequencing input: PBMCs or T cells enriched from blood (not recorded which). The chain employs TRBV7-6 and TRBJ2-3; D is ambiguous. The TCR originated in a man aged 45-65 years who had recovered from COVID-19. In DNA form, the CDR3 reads TGTGCCAGCAGCTTATCTCGGGCAGATACGCAGTATTTT. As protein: CASSLSRADTQYF. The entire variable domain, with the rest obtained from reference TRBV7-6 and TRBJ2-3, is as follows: GAGVSQSPRYKVTKRGQDVALRCDPISGHVSLYWYRQALGQGPEFLTYFNYEAQQDKSGLPNDRFSAERPEGSISTLTIQRTEQRDSAMYRCASSLSRADTQYFGPGTRLTVL.